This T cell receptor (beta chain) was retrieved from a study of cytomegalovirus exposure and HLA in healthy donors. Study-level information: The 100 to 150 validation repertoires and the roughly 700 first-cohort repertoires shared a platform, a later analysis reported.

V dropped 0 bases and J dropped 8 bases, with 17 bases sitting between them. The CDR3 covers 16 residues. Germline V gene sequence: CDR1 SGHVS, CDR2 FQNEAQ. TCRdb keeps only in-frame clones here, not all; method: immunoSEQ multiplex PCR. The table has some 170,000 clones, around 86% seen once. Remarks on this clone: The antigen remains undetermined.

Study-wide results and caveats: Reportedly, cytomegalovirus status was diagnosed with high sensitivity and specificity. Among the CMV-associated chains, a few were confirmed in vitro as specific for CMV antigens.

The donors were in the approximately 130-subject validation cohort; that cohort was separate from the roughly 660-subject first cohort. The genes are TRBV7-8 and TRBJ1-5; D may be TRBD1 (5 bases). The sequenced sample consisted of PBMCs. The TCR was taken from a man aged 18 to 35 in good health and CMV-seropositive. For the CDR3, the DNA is TGTGCCAGCAGCTTAGCGGGGTTCGGGGGTAGGGAGCCCCAGCATTTT. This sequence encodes CASSLAGFGGREPQHF.